The entry below describes one T cell receptor (beta chain). The antigen is not known. Other DNA sequences in the sample encode the same CDR3. The CDR3 loop spans 12 amino acids. Germline values: CDR1 SQVTM, CDR2 ANQGSEA. Trimming removed 3 bases from V and 4 bases from J; junction bases left unmatched: 2. Here immunoSEQ multiplex PCR was the method, and the copy in TCRdb shows in-frame clones only, minus some. The table has some 2.1 million clones, 85% to 95% seen once. The data are from a study of shared clonotypes between healthy human individuals. For the study at large: Three plates each covered CD4 naive and memory; CD8 naive two, CD8 memory one.

Study-level findings and limits: Clonotype sharing across donors was expected to vary with sequencing depth. The generation probabilities recorded for non-shared clonotypes fell below those of clonotypes shared by all four donors. Naive subsets typically showed greater estimated richness than memory subsets.

Source material: naive CD4+ T cells sorted from blood. Subset here: CD45RA+ positively selected. The sequence derives from a young man in good health. The rearrangement uses TRBV29-1 and TRBJ1-1; 7 nucleotides align to TRBD1. The CDR3 coding sequence is TGCAGCGTTGACAGGGGGGCCACTGAAGCTTTCTTT. Protein sequence: CSVDRGATEAFF.